This T cell receptor (beta chain) was sequenced for a study of T cells in Graves' hyperthyroidism and ophthalmopathy. The authors took PBMCs from 8 to 10 ml fresh peripheral blood. The V end lost 0 bases, the J end lost 2 bases, and 11 bases lay between the germline ends. There are 15 residues in the CDR3. Amplification of TCR beta CDR3 regions was performed using RNA transcripts as template. The HTBI primer set was used in a first-round RT-PCR of the TCR CDR3. TCRdb re-derived calls from the multiplex PCR reads in MiXCR, one entry per CDR3 protein. The profile shows fewer than 850,000 distinct CDR3 sequences, 17% of them singletons. This clonotype was counted ten times or more.

The rearrangement uses TRBV12-3 or TRBV12-4 and TRBJ2-7, with unresolved D. The TCR originated in a middle-aged man with Graves' hyperthyroidism. Sequences were obtained from blood. The CDR3 spells CASSLAAGPTYEQYF. The CDR3 DNA reads TGTGCCAGCAGTTTAGCGGCAGGACCCACCTACGAGCAGTACTTC.